What follows are 11 T cell receptor beta chains derived from one specimen sequenced in a study of blood T cell repertoires in COVID-19 (TCRdb year 2020). The library was generated by the immunoSEQ multiplex PCR assay. The table comes from immuneACCESS by way of TCRdb, which keeps in-frame sequences with V and J called. Part of the clones is missing from these tables; in studies checked, under half for an unresolved V gene and the rest for unknown reasons. For this sample the table gives 250,000 to 300,000 clones, of which around four fifths were detected only once. Of the sample, approximately 4.3% falls within the top ten clones. The sample was PBMCs or T cells enriched from blood (not recorded which). These receptors originate from a man aged 25 to 40 with acute COVID-19.

The chain carries TRBV2 and TRBJ1-4; 10 bases match TRBD1. The CDR3 contains 15 residues. Germline-derived CDR1 and CDR2 are SNHLY and FYNNEI. V was clipped by 5 bases and J by 8 bases; unmatched bases: 8. The CDR3 here is CASSIRQGAGEKLFF. The CDR3 DNA reads as TGTGCCAGCAGTATCCGACAGGGGGCAGGCGAAAAACTGTTTTTT.

This clone appeared a single time. The rearrangement joins TRBV7-9 to TRBJ2-3, with 10 bases aligning to TRBD2. V lost 5 bases, J lost 1 base, and 3 bases stayed unmatched. The CDR3 is made up of 15 amino acids. Germline lookup yields CDR1 SEHNR and CDR2 FQNEAQ (reference sequence). The CDR3 DNA follows: TGTGCCAGCAGCCGGACTAGCGGTCGCACAGATACGCAGTATTTT. Its protein product is CASSRTSGRTDTQYF.

The CDR3 DNA is TGTGCCAGCAGCCCAAGACAGGGACGAACACCCCTCCACTTT. Protein sequence: CASSPRQGRTPLHF. The rearrangement links TRBV9 to TRBJ1-6; 7 bases match TRBD1. Germline V gene data show CDR1 as SGDLS and CDR2 as YYNGEE. This CDR3 is 14 amino acids long. With V trimmed by 4 bases and J by 11 bases, 9 bases remained unmatched. The variable domain in full, with the rest retrieved from reference TRBV9 and TRBJ1-6, is DSGVTQTPKHLITATGQRVTLRCSPRSGDLSVYWYQQSLDQGLQFLIQYYNGEERAKGNILERFSAQQFPDLHSELNLSSLELGDSALYFCASSPRQGRTPLHFGNGTRLTVT.

This sequence joins TRBV6-2 or TRBV6-3 and TRBJ1-5, with 7 bases matching TRBD1. The CDR3 contains 14 residues. V was pared by 6 bases and J by 11 bases, with 13 bases of the junction left unmatched. Per the germline V gene, CDR1 is MNHEY and CDR2 is SVGEGT. DNA for the CDR3: TGTGCCAGCAGCTTCGGGACAGCGTCCAGGGCCCAGCATTTT. This gives the protein CASSFGTASRAQHF.

This clone has only one observation. The chain combines TRBV7-2 with TRBJ2-3; 8 bases are a match to TRBD2. The CDR3 contains 15 residues. With 6 bases clipped from V and 2 bases from J, the junction kept 7 bases outside the gene matches. CDR1 SGHTA and CDR2 FQGNSA come from the germline V gene. This CDR3 is CASRPGRGATDTQYF. CDR3 sequence (DNA): TGTGCCAGCAGGCCGGGGCGGGGGGCCACAGATACGCAGTATTTT.

The rearrangement joins TRBV18 to TRBJ1-1, with no clear D. The CDR3 runs 15 residues. Looked up from germline, CDR1 is KGHSH and CDR2 is LQKENI. The V gene lost 3 bases and the J gene lost 4 bases, with 15 bases spanning the gap. CDR3 in amino acids: CASSPGRGWSTEAFF. The CDR3 region has the DNA TGTGCCAGCTCACCCGGGCGAGGGTGGAGCACTGAAGCTTTCTTT.

The rearrangement joins TRBV7-8 to TRBJ2-2; 11 nucleotides line up with TRBD2. Germline CDR1 reads SGHVS; CDR2 reads FQNEAQ. Trimming at V came to 5 bases and at J to 1 base, leaving 3 bases not matched to a gene. This CDR3 has 16 amino acids. The CDR3 spells CASSLGTSGNTGELFF. The DNA for the CDR3 is TGTGCCAGCAGCCTTGGGACTAGCGGGAACACCGGGGAGCTGTTTTTT.

J is TRBJ2-2 and V is TRBV18; 8 nucleotides line up with TRBD1. There are 15 residues in the CDR3. CDR1 KGHSH and CDR2 LQKENI come from the germline V gene. Losses at the gene ends were 4 bases for V and 1 base for J; bases not matched to a gene: 2. The CDR3 is CASSRDRGNTGELFF. The CDR3 nucleotides are TGTGCCAGCTCACGCGACAGGGGGAACACCGGGGAGCTGTTTTTT.

The V and J genes are TRBV9 and TRBJ2-1, with D perhaps TRBD2 (6 bases). The ends were cut back, 3 bases at V and 9 bases at J, with 22 bases in the middle. Germline V gene sequence: CDR1 SGDLS, CDR2 YYNGEE. The CDR3 totals 16 residues. CDR3 DNA sequence: TGTGCCAGCAGCGACCGCGGACTACTCCAGTTTAGTGAGCAGTTCTTC. It is translated as CASSDRGLLQFSEQFF.

V is TRBV10-3 and J is TRBJ1-1, with D perhaps TRBD1 (5 bases). Trimming removed 6 bases from V and 7 bases from J, with 15 bases in between. Germline V gene lookup returns CDR1 ENHRY and CDR2 SYGVKD. This CDR3 region has 13 residues. CDR3 DNA sequence: TGTGCCATCAGGGGGACTGGAACCAATGAAGCTTTCTTT. It codes for CAIRGTGTNEAFF.

The chain uses TRBV4-1 and TRBJ1-5, with unresolved D. V was shortened by 0 bases and J by 7 bases, with 13 bases between the two germline ends. From germline, CDR1 is MGHRA and CDR2 YSYEKL. CDR3 length equals 15 residues. CDR3 amino acids: CASSQDPGPLQPQHF. CDR3 nucleotide sequence: TGCGCCAGCAGCCAAGATCCAGGTCCTCTCCAGCCCCAGCATTTT.